A selection of T cell receptor beta chains follows, all from one sample in a study of blood T cell repertoires in COVID-19. Only in-frame clones appear in the TCRdb table, and some are missing; sequencing was by immunoSEQ multiplex PCR. This table has 200,000 to 250,000 clones, around four fifths appearing once. The sample taken for sequencing was peripheral blood. The receptor source for this set is a woman older than 75 with COVID-19, enrolled during active disease. CDR3s include the opening cysteine and the closing phenylalanine or tryptophan. D genes are given only for firm matches. Size is omitted from some rows. Given values are once, few, many or a class for expanded clones.

clone_size: few
v_call: TRBV6-5
d_call: NA
j_call: TRBJ1-3
cdr3_aa: CASSYSTGYGNTIYF
cdr3_nt: TGTGCCAGCAGTTACTCGACGGGGTACGGAAACACCATATATTTT

clone_size: NA
v_call: TRBV7-9
d_call: NA
j_call: TRBJ1-4
cdr3_aa: CASLQGGDEKLFF
cdr3_nt: TGTGCCAGTCTGCAGGGCGGCGATGAAAAACTGTTTTTT

clone_size: once
v_call: TRBV10-3
d_call: TRBD1
j_call: TRBJ2-1
cdr3_aa: CAISEDREYNEQFF
cdr3_nt: TGTGCCATCAGTGAGGACAGGGAATACAATGAGCAGTTCTTC

clone_size: NA
v_call: TRBV27
d_call: NA
j_call: TRBJ2-6
cdr3_aa: CASSLKLGGTGANVLTF
cdr3_nt: TGTGCCAGCAGTTTAAAATTGGGCGGGACTGGGGCCAACGTCCTGACTTTC

clone_size: NA
v_call: TRBV3-1/TRBV3-2
d_call: NA
j_call: TRBJ2-3
cdr3_aa: CASSLRGSGAQYF
cdr3_nt: TGTGCCAGCAGCCTGCGAGGGTCTGGGGCGCAGTATTTT

clone_size: NA
v_call: TRBV5-1
d_call: TRBD1
j_call: TRBJ2-5
cdr3_aa: CASSPGQGKETQYF
cdr3_nt: TGCGCCAGCAGCCCAGGACAGGGAAAGGAGACCCAGTACTTC

clone_size: NA
v_call: TRBV2
d_call: TRBD1
j_call: TRBJ1-1
cdr3_aa: CASSFDRVRTEAFF
cdr3_nt: TGTGCCAGCAGTTTCGACAGGGTCCGCACTGAAGCTTTCTTT

clone_size: NA
v_call: TRBV6-7
d_call: TRBD1
j_call: TRBJ1-3
cdr3_aa: CASGQGSSGNTIYF
cdr3_nt: TGTGCCAGCGGACAGGGGAGCTCTGGAAACACCATATATTTT

clone_size: NA
v_call: TRBV5-1
d_call: NA
j_call: TRBJ2-2
cdr3_aa: CASSLGAQGSGTGELFF
cdr3_nt: TGCGCCAGCAGCCTGGGGGCACAGGGAAGTGGCACCGGGGAGCTGTTTTTT

clone_size: NA
v_call: TRBV24-1
d_call: NA
j_call: TRBJ2-2
cdr3_aa: CATSDTGMVAGELFF
cdr3_nt: TGTGCCACCAGTGATACAGGGATGGTGGCCGGGGAGCTGTTTTTT

clone_size: NA
v_call: TRBV19
d_call: TRBD1
j_call: TRBJ2-7
cdr3_aa: CASSPIPGQGYDEQYF
cdr3_nt: TGTGCCAGTAGTCCGATCCCGGGACAGGGGTACGACGAGCAGTACTTC

clone_size: NA
v_call: TRBV27
d_call: TRBD1
j_call: TRBJ1-2
cdr3_aa: CASSLSVGTGRNRNYGYTF
cdr3_nt: TGTGCCAGCAGTTTATCTGTAGGGACAGGGAGAAATAGGAACTATGGCTACACCTTC

clone_size: NA
v_call: TRBV28
d_call: TRBD1
j_call: TRBJ1-2
cdr3_aa: CASSFLNRGIYGYTF
cdr3_nt: TGTGCCAGCAGTTTCCTCAACAGGGGGATTTATGGCTACACCTTC

clone_size: NA
v_call: TRBV5-5
d_call: NA
j_call: TRBJ1-6
cdr3_aa: CASSLIGAYNSPLHF
cdr3_nt: TGTGCCAGCAGCTTGATCGGGGCCTATAATTCACCCCTCCACTTT

clone_size: NA
v_call: TRBV18
d_call: NA
j_call: TRBJ1-3
cdr3_aa: CASSPTGGHSGNTIYF
cdr3_nt: TGTGCCAGCTCACCGACTGGGGGCCACTCTGGAAACACCATATATTTT

clone_size: NA
v_call: TRBV3-1/TRBV3-2
d_call: TRBD1
j_call: TRBJ1-6
cdr3_aa: CASSPRDRGGNSPLHF
cdr3_nt: TGTGCCAGCAGCCCCCGGGACAGGGGAGGGAATTCACCCCTCCACTTT

clone_size: NA
v_call: TRBV7-9
d_call: NA
j_call: TRBJ2-6
cdr3_aa: CASSLRTTSGANVLTF
cdr3_nt: TGTGCCAGCAGCTTAAGGACAACCTCTGGGGCCAACGTCCTGACTTTC

clone_size: NA
v_call: TRBV7-2
d_call: NA
j_call: TRBJ2-2
cdr3_aa: CASSLGLLGELFF
cdr3_nt: TGTGCCAGCAGCTTAGGACTTCTCGGGGAGCTGTTTTTT

clone_size: NA
v_call: TRBV7-2
d_call: NA
j_call: TRBJ2-3
cdr3_aa: CASSLSPPDTQYF
cdr3_nt: TGTGCCAGCAGCTTGTCCCCTCCCGATACGCAGTATTTT

clone_size: NA
v_call: TRBV10-1
d_call: TRBD1
j_call: TRBJ2-3
cdr3_aa: CASSVLGQGLKRRDTQYF
cdr3_nt: TGCGCCAGCAGTGTTTTGGGACAGGGGCTAAAAAGGAGAGATACGCAGTATTTT

clone_size: NA
v_call: TRBV5-4
d_call: TRBD1
j_call: TRBJ2-2
cdr3_aa: CASSSLTGPTGELFF
cdr3_nt: TGTGCCAGCAGCTCCCTGACAGGGCCCACCGGGGAGCTGTTTTTT

clone_size: few
v_call: TRBV29-1
d_call: TRBD2
j_call: TRBJ2-2
cdr3_aa: CSVQASGGASGELFF
cdr3_nt: TGCAGCGTTCAGGCTAGCGGGGGGGCTAGCGGGGAGCTGTTTTTT

clone_size: NA
v_call: TRBV5-4
d_call: NA
j_call: TRBJ2-5
cdr3_aa: CASSSDGAAGTQETQYF
cdr3_nt: TGTGCCAGCAGCTCGGACGGGGCAGCGGGGACACAAGAGACCCAGTACTTC

clone_size: NA
v_call: TRBV7-2
d_call: NA
j_call: TRBJ2-5
cdr3_aa: CASSLMRETQYF
cdr3_nt: TGTGCCAGCAGCTTAATGCGGGAGACCCAGTACTTC

clone_size: NA
v_call: TRBV5-1
d_call: TRBD1
j_call: TRBJ1-1
cdr3_aa: CASSFGQATEAFF
cdr3_nt: TGCGCCAGCAGCTTCGGACAGGCCACTGAAGCTTTCTTT

clone_size: NA
v_call: TRBV7-2
d_call: TRBD2
j_call: TRBJ2-3
cdr3_aa: CASSLAPPGGGRTDTQYF
cdr3_nt: TGTGCCAGCAGCCTCGCCCCTCCCGGGGGGGGGAGGACAGATACGCAGTATTTT

clone_size: NA
v_call: TRBV30
d_call: TRBD2
j_call: TRBJ2-2
cdr3_aa: CAWERGGFGELFF
cdr3_nt: TGTGCCTGGGAGCGGGGGGGTTTCGGGGAGCTGTTTTTT

clone_size: NA
v_call: TRBV14
d_call: TRBD1
j_call: TRBJ1-5
cdr3_aa: CASSQTGTGGVSNQPQHF
cdr3_nt: TGTGCCAGCAGCCAGACCGGGACAGGGGGTGTTAGCAATCAGCCCCAGCATTTT

clone_size: NA
v_call: TRBV11-1
d_call: NA
j_call: TRBJ1-1
cdr3_aa: CASSSIGRGSVSTFF
cdr3_nt: TGTGCCAGCAGCTCAATCGGACGGGGAAGCGTTTCGACTTTCTTT

clone_size: NA
v_call: TRBV4-2
d_call: TRBD1
j_call: TRBJ2-2
cdr3_aa: CASSQRDSKVTGELFF
cdr3_nt: TGTGCCAGCAGCCAACGGGACAGTAAGGTCACCGGGGAGCTGTTTTTT

clone_size: NA
v_call: TRBV5-6
d_call: NA
j_call: TRBJ1-5
cdr3_aa: CASSLVGAGSNQPQHF
cdr3_nt: TGTGCCAGCAGCTTGGTCGGGGCGGGGAGCAATCAGCCCCAGCATTTT

clone_size: NA
v_call: TRBV18
d_call: TRBD1
j_call: TRBJ1-5
cdr3_aa: CASSTGAAQPQHF
cdr3_nt: TGTGCCAGCTCAACAGGGGCGGCTCAGCCCCAGCATTTT

clone_size: NA
v_call: TRBV6-5
d_call: NA
j_call: TRBJ1-2
cdr3_aa: CASSYSIPDYYGYTF
cdr3_nt: TGTGCCAGCAGTTACTCGATCCCCGACTACTATGGCTACACCTTC

clone_size: once
v_call: TRBV12-3/TRBV12-4
d_call: TRBD1
j_call: TRBJ1-2
cdr3_aa: CASRGGQDYGYTF
cdr3_nt: TGTGCCAGCAGGGGGGGACAGGACTATGGCTACACCTTC

clone_size: NA
v_call: TRBV14
d_call: TRBD2
j_call: TRBJ2-3
cdr3_aa: CASSPNLRGGAIDTQYF
cdr3_nt: TGTGCCAGCAGCCCCAACCTACGCGGGGGGGCCATAGATACGCAGTATTTT

clone_size: NA
v_call: TRBV7-9
d_call: NA
j_call: TRBJ2-7
cdr3_aa: CASSAGQSSYEQYF
cdr3_nt: TGTGCCAGCAGCGCGGGACAGAGCTCCTACGAGCAGTACTTC

clone_size: NA
v_call: TRBV5-1
d_call: NA
j_call: TRBJ2-2
cdr3_aa: CASSLVAENTGELFF
cdr3_nt: TGCGCCAGCAGCTTGGTTGCGGAGAACACCGGGGAGCTGTTTTTT

clone_size: NA
v_call: TRBV5-1
d_call: NA
j_call: TRBJ1-5
cdr3_aa: CASSLDSNNQPQHF
cdr3_nt: TGCGCCAGCAGCTTGGACAGTAACAATCAGCCCCAGCATTTT

clone_size: NA
v_call: TRBV5-1
d_call: NA
j_call: TRBJ1-5
cdr3_aa: CASSQDGVNQPQHF
cdr3_nt: TGCGCCAGCAGCCAAGACGGAGTTAATCAGCCCCAGCATTTT

clone_size: NA
v_call: TRBV19
d_call: TRBD2
j_call: TRBJ2-2
cdr3_aa: CASSMEAGGPDGELFF
cdr3_nt: TGTGCCAGTAGTATGGAAGCGGGGGGTCCGGACGGGGAGCTGTTTTTT

clone_size: NA
v_call: TRBV5-4
d_call: TRBD1
j_call: TRBJ1-2
cdr3_aa: CASSLADREDYGYTF
cdr3_nt: TGTGCCAGCAGCTTGGCGGACAGGGAGGACTATGGCTACACCTTC

clone_size: NA
v_call: TRBV4-2
d_call: NA
j_call: TRBJ1-1
cdr3_aa: CASSQDLKGYTEAFF
cdr3_nt: TGTGCCAGCAGCCAAGATTTGAAGGGGTACACTGAAGCTTTCTTT

clone_size: few
v_call: TRBV7-2
d_call: NA
j_call: TRBJ1-5
cdr3_aa: CASSLWEGNNQPQHF
cdr3_nt: TGTGCCAGCAGCTTATGGGAGGGGAACAATCAGCCCCAGCATTTT

clone_size: NA
v_call: TRBV10-2
d_call: TRBD1
j_call: TRBJ1-6
cdr3_aa: CASSVEGANSPLHF
cdr3_nt: TGCGCCAGCAGTGTGGAGGGGGCGAATTCACCCCTCCACTTT

clone_size: few
v_call: TRBV12-3/TRBV12-4
d_call: NA
j_call: TRBJ2-7
cdr3_aa: CASSHGYEQYF
cdr3_nt: TGTGCCAGCAGCCACGGCTACGAGCAGTACTTC

clone_size: NA
v_call: TRBV15
d_call: NA
j_call: TRBJ1-5
cdr3_aa: CATSRAYQPQHF
cdr3_nt: TGTGCCACCAGCAGAGCGTATCAGCCCCAGCATTTT

clone_size: NA
v_call: TRBV2
d_call: TRBD2
j_call: TRBJ2-3
cdr3_aa: CASSRLAGGEDTQYF
cdr3_nt: TGTGCCAGCAGTCGACTAGCGGGGGGAGAGGATACGCAGTATTTT

clone_size: NA
v_call: TRBV5-6
d_call: NA
j_call: TRBJ1-2
cdr3_aa: CASSGAEYGYTF
cdr3_nt: TGTGCCAGCAGCGGGGCCGAGTATGGCTACACCTTC

clone_size: NA
v_call: TRBV9
d_call: NA
j_call: TRBJ2-7
cdr3_aa: CASSVGPDSSYEQYF
cdr3_nt: TGTGCCAGCAGCGTAGGACCGGACAGCTCCTACGAGCAGTACTTC

clone_size: few
v_call: TRBV28
d_call: TRBD1
j_call: TRBJ1-2
cdr3_aa: CASTALGQGDLYGYTF
cdr3_nt: TGTGCCAGCACTGCCTTGGGACAGGGGGACCTATATGGCTACACCTTC

clone_size: few
v_call: TRBV14
d_call: NA
j_call: TRBJ1-1
cdr3_aa: CASSPRNRAQSLNTEAFF
cdr3_nt: TGTGCCAGCAGCCCCAGGAACAGGGCCCAATCTCTGAACACTGAAGCTTTCTTT

clone_size: few
v_call: TRBV7-8
d_call: TRBD1
j_call: TRBJ1-5
cdr3_aa: CASSSQSRTGGGVQPQHF
cdr3_nt: TGTGCCAGCAGCTCCCAATCACGGACAGGGGGGGGAGTACAGCCCCAGCATTTT

clone_size: NA
v_call: TRBV5-1
d_call: NA
j_call: TRBJ2-5
cdr3_aa: CASSSSGTTQETQYF
cdr3_nt: TGCGCCAGCAGCTCCTCCGGGACAACTCAAGAGACCCAGTACTTC

clone_size: NA
v_call: TRBV2
d_call: TRBD2
j_call: TRBJ2-2
cdr3_aa: CASSERLAGGGELFF
cdr3_nt: TGTGCCAGCAGTGAACGACTAGCGGGTGGCGGGGAGCTGTTTTTT

clone_size: NA
v_call: TRBV29-1
d_call: NA
j_call: TRBJ1-3
cdr3_aa: CSVQTARNTIYF
cdr3_nt: TGCAGCGTCCAGACAGCTCGGAACACCATATATTTT

clone_size: NA
v_call: TRBV19
d_call: NA
j_call: TRBJ2-2
cdr3_aa: CASSDSRRNTGELFF
cdr3_nt: TGTGCCAGTAGCGACAGCCGTAGGAACACCGGGGAGCTGTTTTTT

clone_size: NA
v_call: TRBV11-2
d_call: TRBD1
j_call: TRBJ2-7
cdr3_aa: CASSFFGTGGNEQYF
cdr3_nt: TGTGCCAGCAGCTTCTTCGGGACAGGGGGAAACGAGCAGTACTTC

clone_size: NA
v_call: TRBV5-4
d_call: NA
j_call: TRBJ1-2
cdr3_aa: CASSLDRGGTGNYGYTF
cdr3_nt: TGTGCCAGCAGCTTGGATAGGGGGGGTACGGGAAACTATGGCTACACCTTC

clone_size: NA
v_call: TRBV7-2
d_call: NA
j_call: TRBJ1-6
cdr3_aa: CATTGQVNSPLHF
cdr3_nt: TGTGCCACTACGGGACAAGTAAATTCACCCCTCCACTTT

clone_size: NA
v_call: TRBV14
d_call: NA
j_call: TRBJ2-1
cdr3_aa: CASSQGDTYNEQFF
cdr3_nt: TGTGCCAGCAGCCAAGGGGACACTTACAATGAGCAGTTCTTC